The clone carrying this T cell receptor (beta chain) was detected once. Antigen: not known. The data belong to a study of cytomegalovirus exposure and HLA in healthy donors. General study points: Reports showed the classifier diagnosing cytomegalovirus status with high specificity and sensitivity. It was found in a later analysis that first-cohort TCR clusters tended to co-occur in the roughly 120 validation repertoires.

Clones were read by immunoSEQ multiplex PCR, and TCRdb kept only the in-frame ones, dropping some. The table includes about 130,000 clones, approximately 94% detected once. CDR1 and CDR2 from the germline V gene are SGHAT and FQDESV (reference sequence). The CDR3 totals 15 residues. Trimming took 4 bases from V and 2 from J; bases not matched to a gene: 5. The donors were members of the validation cohort, which comprised 120 subjects and was separate from the first cohort of 666 subjects. The sample was PBMCs. This sequence joins TRBV11-1 and TRBJ1-1, with 9 bases aligning to TRBD1. This TCR came from a man between 18 and 29 years old in good health and CMV-seropositive. The CDR3 nucleotides read TGTGCCAGCAGCTCGTCGGGACAGGGAAACACTGAAGCTTTCTTT. It codes for CASSSSGQGNTEAFF.